Sequencing of this TCR beta chain was carried out in a study of cytomegalovirus exposure and HLA in healthy donors. Researchers ran the PCR with 60 Vbeta and 13 Jbeta primers. Sequencing used immunoSEQ multiplex PCR; TCRdb keeps in-frame clones, though not all of them. Of 150,000 to 200,000 clones listed, 75% to 80% are singletons. Germline lookup yields CDR1 MNHEY and CDR2 SMNVEV (reference sequence). CDR3 length equals 15 residues. V shed 1 base and J shed 1 base, with 8 bases lying between them. This clonotype was sampled from a woman aged 25 to 39 in good health and CMV-seropositive. V is TRBV27 and J is TRBJ2-1; D is perhaps TRBD2 (6 bases). The sequencing sample was made of PBMCs. CDR3 loop: CASSLWGDSYNEQFF. The CDR3 DNA sequence: TGTGCCAGCAGTTTATGGGGGGATTCCTACAATGAGCAGTTCTTC.